This note documents a single T cell receptor (beta chain) sequence. This CDR3 spans 13 amino acids. Trimming took 5 bases from V and 2 from J, leaving 9 bases between them. Germline lookup yields CDR1 SGHTA and CDR2 FQGTGA. The data originate from a study of T cell responses to AZD1222 COVID-19 vaccine. Assay: immunoSEQ multiplex PCR; the TCRdb copy retains only in-frame clones and omits some. The table includes roughly 80,000 clones, roughly 87% detected once. This rearrangement joins TRBV7-3 to TRBJ2-5; D ambiguous. The starting material was peripheral blood, obtained 28 days after the second AZD1222 dose. The sequence was obtained from an adult who received the AZD1222 COVID-19 vaccine. The CDR3 DNA sequence: TGTGCCAGCAGCAGGGATCGGCAAGAGACCCAGTACTTC. This translates into CASSRDRQETQYF.